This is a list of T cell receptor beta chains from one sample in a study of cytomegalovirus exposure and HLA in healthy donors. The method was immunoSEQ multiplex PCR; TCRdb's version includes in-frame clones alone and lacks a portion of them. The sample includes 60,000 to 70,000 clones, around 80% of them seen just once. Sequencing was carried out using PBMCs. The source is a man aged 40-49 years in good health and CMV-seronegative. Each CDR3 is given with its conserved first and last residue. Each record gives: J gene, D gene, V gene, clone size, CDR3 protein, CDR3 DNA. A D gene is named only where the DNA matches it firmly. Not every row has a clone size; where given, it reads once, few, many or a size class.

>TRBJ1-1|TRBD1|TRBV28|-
CASSYAGTGNTEAFF
TGTGCCAGCAGTTACGCCGGGACAGGGAACACTGAAGCTTTCTTT
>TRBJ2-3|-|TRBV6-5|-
CASSPGHTDTQYF
TGTGCCAGCAGCCCGGGACACACAGATACGCAGTATTTT
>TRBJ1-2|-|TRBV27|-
CASSSSGSGGYTF
TGTGCCAGCAGTTCCTCAGGGTCTGGCGGCTACACCTTC
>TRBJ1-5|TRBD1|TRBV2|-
CASSERGLSNQPQHF
TGTGCCAGCAGTGAAAGGGGGCTTAGCAATCAGCCCCAGCATTTT
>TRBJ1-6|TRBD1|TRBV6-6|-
CASRQGLYSPLHF
TGTGCCAGCAGACAGGGGTTGTACTCACCCCTCCACTTT
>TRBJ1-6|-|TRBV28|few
CASSKTGYNSPLHF
TGTGCCAGCAGTAAAACAGGATATAATTCACCCCTCCACTTT
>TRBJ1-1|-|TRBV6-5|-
CASSGGWTEAFF
TGTGCCAGCAGTGGGGGGTGGACTGAAGCTTTCTTT
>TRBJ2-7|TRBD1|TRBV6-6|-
CASQGQGVSAGEQYF
TGTGCCAGCCAGGGACAGGGGGTGTCCGCGGGCGAGCAGTACTTC
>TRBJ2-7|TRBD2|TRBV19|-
CASSVIAGPYEQYF
TGTGCCAGTAGTGTAATAGCGGGACCCTACGAGCAGTACTTC
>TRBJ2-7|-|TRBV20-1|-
CSAGRDEQYF
TGCAGTGCTGGGAGAGACGAGCAGTACTTC
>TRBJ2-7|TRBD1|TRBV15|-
CATSTRRQGGTYEQYF
TGTGCCACCAGCACCCGTCGACAGGGTGGGACCTACGAGCAGTACTTC
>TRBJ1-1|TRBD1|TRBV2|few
CASRAGQAVTEAFF
TGTGCCAGCAGGGCTGGACAGGCTGTCACTGAAGCTTTCTTT
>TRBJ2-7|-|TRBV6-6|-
CASRTQGNEQYF
TGTGCCAGCAGGACTCAGGGGAACGAGCAGTACTTC
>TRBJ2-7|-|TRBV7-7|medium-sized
CASSVGSGAGYEQYF
TGTGCCAGCAGCGTTGGGTCGGGAGCAGGCTACGAGCAGTACTTC
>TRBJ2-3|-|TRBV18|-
CASSRPGVDAQYF
TGTGCCAGCTCCCGCCCCGGGGTAGATGCGCAGTATTTT
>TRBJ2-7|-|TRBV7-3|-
CASSLNGGLGEQYF
TGTGCCAGCAGCTTAAATGGAGGGCTGGGCGAGCAGTACTTC
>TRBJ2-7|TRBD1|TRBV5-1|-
CASSSGQATVYEQYF
TGCGCCAGCAGCTCGGGACAGGCGACGGTCTACGAGCAGTACTTC
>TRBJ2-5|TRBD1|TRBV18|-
CASSTGQGLKTQYF
TGTGCCAGCTCAACTGGACAGGGTTTAAAGACCCAGTACTTC
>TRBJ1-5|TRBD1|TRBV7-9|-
CASSLGQFSNQPQHF
TGTGCCAGCAGCCTGGGACAGTTTAGCAATCAGCCCCAGCATTTT
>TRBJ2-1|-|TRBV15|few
CATSRESSLALKNLRNEQFF
TGTGCCACCAGCAGAGAATCGAGTCTAGCGTTAAAAAACCTAAGGAATGAGCAGTTCTTC
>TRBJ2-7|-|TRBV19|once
CASSIGPTGRLPYEQYF
TGTGCCAGTAGTATTGGGCCGACAGGCCGACTACCCTACGAGCAGTACTTC
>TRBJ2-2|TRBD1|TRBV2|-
CASSETGQGTGELFF
TGTGCCAGCAGTGAAACGGGACAGGGCACCGGGGAGCTGTTTTTT
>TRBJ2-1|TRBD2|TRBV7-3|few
CASSVTSGVNNEQFF
TGTGCCAGCAGCGTCACTAGCGGGGTAAACAATGAGCAGTTCTTC
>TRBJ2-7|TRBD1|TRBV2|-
CASSGGTGAPYEQYF
TGTGCCAGCAGTGGTGGGACAGGGGCGCCCTACGAGCAGTACTTC
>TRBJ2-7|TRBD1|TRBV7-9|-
CSSSPGTAYEQYF
TGTTCCAGCAGCCCAGGGACAGCCTACGAGCAGTACTTC
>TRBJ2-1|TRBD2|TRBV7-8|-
CASSFTSGSYNEQFF
TGTGCCAGCAGCTTTACTAGCGGGAGCTACAATGAGCAGTTCTTC
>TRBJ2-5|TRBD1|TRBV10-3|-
CAISYDRVETQYF
TGTGCCATCAGTTATGACAGGGTGGAGACCCAGTACTTC
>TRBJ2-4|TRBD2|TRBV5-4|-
CASSLAGGRSKNIQYF
TGTGCCAGCAGCCTGGCAGGCGGGAGGTCCAAAAACATTCAGTACTTC
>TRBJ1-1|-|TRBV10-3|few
CAIRGGGGTEAFF
TGTGCCATCAGAGGGGGGGGTGGCACTGAAGCTTTCTTT
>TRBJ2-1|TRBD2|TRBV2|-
CASRPLAGLVGEQFF
TGTGCCAGCAGGCCCCTAGCGGGGTTAGTTGGTGAGCAGTTCTTC
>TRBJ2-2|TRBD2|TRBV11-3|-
CASSLGFERGGTGELFF
TGTGCCAGCAGCTTAGGGTTCGAGCGGGGTGGCACCGGGGAGCTGTTTTTT
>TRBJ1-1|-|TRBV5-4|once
CASSFRQNTEAFF
TGTGCCAGCAGCTTCAGGCAGAACACTGAAGCTTTCTTT
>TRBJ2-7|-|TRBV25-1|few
CASTRAGAREQYF
TGTGCCAGCACCAGAGCAGGCGCTCGGGAGCAGTACTTC
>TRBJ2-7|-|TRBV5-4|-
CASSLNLASYEQYF
TGTGCCAGCAGCTTGAATCTAGCCTCCTACGAGCAGTACTTC
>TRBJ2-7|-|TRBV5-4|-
CASSLGTGYEQYF
TGTGCCAGCAGCTTGGGCACGGGCTACGAGCAGTACTTC
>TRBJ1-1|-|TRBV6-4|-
CASSEGERSTEAFF
TGTGCCAGCTCTGAGGGGGAGAGGAGCACTGAAGCTTTCTTT
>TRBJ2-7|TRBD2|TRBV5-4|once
CASSLAGTSGYEQYF
TGTGCCAGCAGCTTGGCCGGGACTAGCGGCTACGAGCAGTACTTC
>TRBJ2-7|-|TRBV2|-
CASSGRQGRPYEQYF
TGTGCCAGCAGTGGTAGGCAGGGGCGTCCCTACGAGCAGTACTTC
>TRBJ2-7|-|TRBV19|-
CASSLLPGVPYEQYF
TGTGCCAGTAGTCTCCTTCCGGGGGTCCCCTACGAGCAGTACTTC
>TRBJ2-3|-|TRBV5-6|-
CASIFSGHKSTDTQYF
TGTGCCAGCATATTTTCGGGACACAAGTCCACAGATACGCAGTATTTT
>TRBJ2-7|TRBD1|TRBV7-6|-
CASSLAGTGVSYEQYF
TGTGCCAGCAGCTTAGCAGGGACAGGGGTCTCCTACGAGCAGTACTTC
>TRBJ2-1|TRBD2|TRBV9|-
CASSGGSRLAGDNEQFF
TGTGCCAGCAGCGGAGGTAGCAGACTAGCGGGTGACAATGAGCAGTTCTTC
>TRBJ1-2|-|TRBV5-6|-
CASSLASRGYTF
TGTGCCAGCAGCTTGGCCTCGCGGGGCTACACCTTC
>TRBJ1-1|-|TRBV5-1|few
CASRVSGSNTEAFF
TGCGCCAGCCGAGTTTCGGGGTCGAACACTGAAGCTTTCTTT
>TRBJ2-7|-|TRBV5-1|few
CASRRTDQYEQYF
TGCGCCAGCAGGAGGACAGATCAGTACGAGCAGTACTTC
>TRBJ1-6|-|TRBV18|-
CASSRGGDNSPLHF
TGTGCCAGCTCACGGGGGGGGGACAATTCACCCCTCCACTTT
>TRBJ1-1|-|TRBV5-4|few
CASSSTVGATEAFF
TGTGCCAGCAGTTCCACAGTGGGGGCCACTGAAGCTTTCTTT
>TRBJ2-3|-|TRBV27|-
CASSRNLAKGTDTQYF
TGTGCCAGCAGTAGGAACCTAGCGAAGGGAACAGATACGCAGTATTTT
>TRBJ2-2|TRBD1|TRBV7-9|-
CASSSNRGQTGELFF
TGTGCCAGCAGCTCGAACAGGGGGCAAACCGGGGAGCTGTTTTTT